This entry is about one T cell receptor (beta chain). Since all of the isolated RNA was reverse transcribed, expressed TCRB transcripts were what got sequenced. Produced via immunoSEQ multiplex PCR; TCRdb's table is partial and in-frame only. The profile shows tens of thousands of clones, roughly 30% of them singletons. This specimen belongs to a study of beta chain features in type 1 diabetes. This CDR3 region has 14 residues. The V and J ends lost 4 bases and 5 bases respectively, with 14 bases between them. CDR1 KGHSH and CDR2 LQKENI come from the germline V gene. The V and J genes are TRBV18 and TRBJ1-1; a possible D gene is TRBD1 (6 bases). The material sequenced was stem cell memory CD4+ T cells from blood. The TCR sequence derives from a woman aged 18-35 years in good health. The CDR3 reads CASSRVETGTEAFF. The CDR3 region has the DNA TGTGCCAGCTCACGGGTAGAAACAGGGACTGAAGCTTTCTTT.